The rows below give T cell receptor beta chains drawn from one sample of a study of cytomegalovirus exposure and HLA in healthy donors. Some clones are missing from TCRdb's copy, which holds only in-frame ones; the method was immunoSEQ multiplex PCR. The repertoire holds 110,000 to 150,000 clones, with roughly nine tenths as singletons. Sequenced: PBMCs. These receptors all come from a man between 18 and 29 years old in good health and CMV-seronegative. Both conserved end residues are part of each CDR3. A D gene is named only where the DNA matches it firmly. The size entry is marked missing in some rows and otherwise reads once, few, many or a size class.

len	d_gene	abundance	j_gene	v_gene	CDR3aa	CDR3nt
15	.	.	TRBJ2-5	TRBV7-9	CASSSPGTLEETQYF	TGTGCCAGCAGCTCACCCGGGACTCTGGAAGAGACCCAGTACTTC
17	TRBD2	.	TRBJ2-1	TRBV7-2	CASSLTGAGGPTGEQFF	TGTGCCAGCAGCTTAACAGGCGCGGGGGGGCCCACGGGAGAGCAGTTCTTC
14	.	.	TRBJ2-5	TRBV7-2	CASSTLALGETQYF	TGTGCCAGCAGCACCCTAGCGCTGGGGGAGACCCAGTACTTC
17	TRBD1	.	TRBJ2-2	TRBV27	CASSRRPAGGNTGELFF	TGTGCCAGCAGTCGACGCCCCGCAGGGGGCAACACCGGGGAGCTGTTTTTT
15	.	.	TRBJ2-2	TRBV15	CATSTSTGSTGELFF	TGTGCCACCAGCACCTCAACAGGGTCCACCGGGGAGCTGTTTTTT
13	.	.	TRBJ1-1	TRBV2	CASSEASGAEAFF	TGTGCCAGCAGTGAGGCGTCCGGGGCTGAAGCTTTCTTT
14	.	few	TRBJ2-3	TRBV18	CASSPDSGTDTQYF	TGTGCCAGCTCACCTGACAGTGGCACAGATACGCAGTATTTT
17	TRBD2	.	TRBJ2-1	TRBV9	CASSGRDLADFANEQFF	TGTGCCAGCAGCGGAAGAGACCTAGCGGATTTCGCCAATGAGCAGTTCTTC
15	TRBD2	.	TRBJ2-1	TRBV10-1	CASSLAGGSYNEQFF	TGCGCCAGCAGTTTAGCGGGAGGATCCTACAATGAGCAGTTCTTC
17	TRBD1	.	TRBJ1-5	TRBV7-8	CASSFYRDSRSNQPQHF	TGTGCCAGCAGCTTCTACCGGGACAGCCGTTCAAATCAGCCCCAGCATTTT
16	.	.	TRBJ2-7	TRBV5-8	CASSPRGEYKRPEQYF	TGTGCCAGCAGCCCCCGGGGTGAATATAAACGCCCCGAGCAGTACTTC
17	TRBD2	.	TRBJ2-3	TRBV5-1	CASSYGLAGASTDTQYF	TGCGCCAGCAGCTACGGACTAGCGGGAGCTAGCACAGATACGCAGTATTTT
16	TRBD1	.	TRBJ1-1	TRBV7-9	CASSREQGPLNTEAFF	TGTGCCAGCAGCCGGGAACAGGGGCCCTTGAACACTGAAGCTTTCTTT
18	.	.	TRBJ2-2	TRBV15	CATSRDLPSTVNTGELFF	TGTGCCACCAGCAGAGATCTTCCGTCGACAGTTAACACCGGGGAGCTGTTTTTT
13	.	.	TRBJ1-1	TRBV6-1	CASSLQQGPEAFF	TGTGCCAGCAGTCTCCAACAGGGCCCTGAAGCTTTCTTT
16	TRBD1	.	TRBJ2-5	TRBV23-1	CASSQSSTGGTETQYF	TGCGCCAGCAGTCAATCGTCGACAGGGGGTACGGAGACCCAGTACTTC
13	.	.	TRBJ1-1	TRBV27	CASSLGSGTEAFF	TGTGCCAGCAGTTTAGGTTCGGGGACTGAAGCTTTCTTT
14	TRBD1	.	TRBJ2-1	TRBV6-4	CASKPGQGGDEQFF	TGTGCCAGCAAACCGGGACAGGGGGGCGATGAGCAGTTCTTC
16	TRBD2	.	TRBJ2-1	TRBV6-4	CASSESSGRGSNEQFF	TGTGCCAGCAGTGAATCCAGCGGGAGGGGATCCAATGAGCAGTTCTTC
14	.	.	TRBJ1-2	TRBV6-5	CASSTQGQGLGYTF	TGTGCCAGCAGCACCCAGGGGCAGGGTCTCGGCTACACCTTC
15	TRBD1	.	TRBJ2-7	TRBV6-1	CASILWTGGNYEQYF	TGTGCCAGCATCCTCTGGACAGGGGGGAACTACGAGCAGTACTTC
14	TRBD1	.	TRBJ2-7	TRBV5-1	CASSTGQGAREQYF	TGCGCCAGCAGCACGGGACAGGGGGCGAGAGAGCAGTACTTC
17	.	.	TRBJ2-6	TRBV7-9	CASSLGQVPSGANVLTF	TGTGCCAGCAGCTTAGGACAGGTCCCTTCTGGGGCCAACGTCCTGACTTTC